The 5 T cell receptor beta chains below were found in one sample sequenced in a study of shared clonotypes between healthy human individuals. Selected positively for CCR7 and CD45RO-negative, naive CD8 cells excluded terminally differentiated effector memory CD45RA+ cells. Libraries were prepared by immunoSEQ multiplex PCR; TCRdb keeps only in-frame clonotypes and omits some of them. The sample includes 2 million to 2.5 million clones, 85% to 95% of them seen just once. Specimen: naive CD8+ T cells from PBMCs. All receptors come from a man between 18 and 35 years old in good health. Some clones in this sample may be carry-over from other donors' samples.

V is TRBV27 and J is TRBJ1-2; no clear D gene. The CDR3 length is 15 residues. Trimming left V 5 bases short and J 2 bases short, with 15 bases between. Germline-derived CDR1 and CDR2 are MNHEY and SMNVEV (reference sequence). The CDR3 DNA follows: TGTGCCAGCAGTCCAGACAAAGCCCCCAACTATGGCTACACCTTC. It encodes CASSPDKAPNYGYTF.

This chain connects TRBV10-2 to TRBJ2-7; D might be TRBD1 (6 bases). The V end was cut by 6 bases, the J end by 3 bases, with 15 bases between. Per the germline V gene, CDR1 is WSHSY and CDR2 is SAAADI. The CDR3 covers 14 residues. CDR3 loop: CASRPRGGSYEQYF. CDR3 nucleotide sequence: TGCGCCAGCAGGCCCCGAGGGGGAAGCTACGAGCAGTACTTC.

J is TRBJ2-1 and V is TRBV4-1; D possibly corresponds to TRBD2 (6 bases). Germline CDR1 and CDR2: MGHRA and YSYEKL. The CDR3 length is 15 residues. V was shortened by 0 bases and J by 9 bases, with 15 bases between the two germline ends. CDR3 bases: TGCGCCAGCAGCCAAGATCGCGGGATCCGTAGTGAGCAGTTCTTC. Translating it yields CASSQDRGIRSEQFF.

The chain employs TRBV11-2 and TRBJ2-7, with a tentative D call TRBD1 (5 bases). The CDR3 contains 15 residues. Trimming left V 1 base short and J 0 bases short, with 10 bases between. Germline CDR1 and CDR2: SGHAT and FQNNGV. The CDR3 loop reads CASSLGTGYSYEQYF. In DNA form, the CDR3 reads TGTGCCAGCAGCTTAGGTACAGGATACTCCTACGAGCAGTACTTC. Together with reference TRBV11-2 and TRBJ2-7, the CDR3 gives the full variable domain: EAGVAQSPRYKIIEKRQSVAFWCNPISGHATLYWYQQILGQGPKLLIQFQNNGVVDDSQLPKDRFSAERLKGVDSTLKIQPAKLEDSAVYLCASSLGTGYSYEQYFGPGTRLTVT.

V gene TRBV7-7 combines with J gene TRBJ2-7; 8 nucleotides align to TRBD2. CDR3 length: 19 amino acids. V lost 5 bases to trimming and J lost 7 bases; unmatched junction nucleotides: 25. CDR1 and CDR2 from the germline V gene are SSHAT and FNYEAQ (reference sequence). CDR3 DNA: TGTGCCAGCAGCCCCGGTTCCGGGCTAGCGGGCTCCATGGGGAATGAGCAGTACTTC. This translates into CASSPGSGLAGSMGNEQYF.